Listed here are 27 T cell receptor beta chains from one sample, sequenced in a study of CD8+CD57+ T cells in acquired aplastic anemia. According to the study, genomic DNA was the template for TCR beta VDJ and CDR3 profiling. MiXCR, run by TCRdb on the reads, gives a single entry per CDR3 protein. The sample carries around 200,000 distinct CDR3 sequences, under 65% recorded once. Sequenced material: sorted CD4+, CD8+, or CD8+CD57+ T cells (not recorded which) from PBMCs. These receptors all stem from a human donor in good health.

This clonotype has a count of ten or more. This chain uses TRBV27 with TRBJ2-7; tentatively, D is TRBD2 (6 bases). The CDR3 loop spans 11 amino acids. Looked up from germline, CDR1 is MNHEY and CDR2 is SMNVEV (reference sequence). The V gene lost 3 bases and the J gene lost 7 bases, with 7 bases spanning the gap. DNA of the CDR3: TGTGCCAGCAGTTTCGGGGGTGAGCAGTACTTC. This codes for CASSFGGEQYF.

This sequence joins TRBV24-1 and TRBJ2-7; D unclear. Germline V gene lookup returns CDR1 KGHDR and CDR2 SFDVKD. The CDR3 has 12 residues. V shed 3 bases and J shed 6 bases, with 8 bases lying between them. The CDR3 bases are TGTGCCACCAGTGATCCAAAAGGCGAGCAGTACTTC. Residues: CATSDPKGEQYF.

The J gene is TRBJ2-7, the V gene TRBV20-1, with 9 positions matching TRBD1. Trimming took 1 base from V and 2 from J; bases not matched to a gene: 3. Germline V gene sequence: CDR1 DFQATT, CDR2 SNEGSKA (reference sequence). CDR3 size: 14 residues. In nucleotides, the CDR3 is TGCAGTGCTAGAGGTCGGGACAGGGCCTACGAGCAGTACTTC. It codes for CSARGRDRAYEQYF.

V is TRBV20-1 and J is TRBJ1-2; TRBD1 matches at 7 bases. The junction had 13 bases not matched to a gene; V was cut back by 7 bases and J by 8 bases. CDR1 DFQATT and CDR2 SNEGSKA come from the germline V gene (reference sequence). The CDR3 is made up of 13 amino acids. The CDR3 sequence is CSGLDRETSGYTF. CDR3 DNA: TGCAGTGGCCTAGACAGGGAGACTTCGGGCTACACCTTC.

Only one count was recorded for this clonotype. V usage is TRBV9 and J usage is TRBJ2-1; D might be TRBD2 (5 bases). With 0 bases removed from V and 6 bases from J, the gap between germline ends came to 13 bases. The CDR3 runs 15 residues. Germline lookup yields CDR1 SGDLS and CDR2 YYNGEE. The CDR3 reads CASSVVHEGSNEQFF. The CDR3 DNA reads as TGTGCCAGCAGCGTAGTTCATGAAGGGAGCAATGAGCAGTTCTTC.

This clonotype was detected once. V is TRBV7-9 and J is TRBJ1-1; the D gene is possibly TRBD1 (6 bases). Germline V gene sequence: CDR1 SEHNR, CDR2 FQNEAQ (reference sequence). The length of the CDR3 is 13 residues. V lost 6 bases, J lost 9 bases, and 17 bases lay in between. The CDR3 loop reads CASRSRGGAQAFF. CDR3 nucleotide sequence: TGTGCCAGCAGGTCAAGGGGGGGGGCCCAAGCTTTCTTT.

V is TRBV7-6 and J is TRBJ2-5; no reliable D call. The CDR3 runs 15 residues. The ends were cut back, 4 bases at V and 2 bases at J, with 14 bases in the middle. Germline lookup yields CDR1 SGHVS and CDR2 FNYEAQ. The CDR3 region has the DNA TGTGCCAGCAGCTCAACCGGGTCCCCGCAAGAGACCCAGTACTTC. Encoded protein: CASSSTGSPQETQYF. Supplemented by reference TRBV7-6 and TRBJ2-5, the full variable domain reads GAGVSQSPRYKVTKRGQDVALRCDPISGHVSLYWYRQALGQGPEFLTYFNYEAQQDKSGLPNDRFSAERPEGSISTLTIQRTEQRDSAMYRCASSSTGSPQETQYFGPGTRLLVL.

The rearrangement joins TRBV20-1 to TRBJ1-2; a possible D gene is TRBD1 (6 bases). This CDR3 is built from 13 residues. CDR1 and CDR2 from the germline V gene are DFQATT and SNEGSKA (reference sequence). V was clipped by 3 bases and J by 7 bases, with 15 bases between them. The CDR3 nucleotides read TGCAGTGCTAGGAGGGGGGGCGCAGTTGGCTACACCTTC. Translated, it gives CSARRGGAVGYTF.

The chain joins TRBV2 to TRBJ2-1, with D perhaps matching TRBD2 (5 bases). CDR3 size: 12 residues. Trimming took 8 bases from V and 9 from J, leaving 14 bases between them. Germline V lookup: CDR1 SNHLY, CDR2 FYNNEI. The CDR3 here is CASPLRAGEQFF. CDR3 DNA sequence: TGTGCCAGCCCTCTGAGGGCGGGTGAGCAGTTCTTC.

The chain couples TRBV10-3 to TRBJ1-2, with a weak D call TRBD1 (6 bases). CDR1 ENHRY and CDR2 SYGVKD come from the germline V gene. This CDR3 has 14 amino acids. V was clipped by 8 bases and J by 7 bases, with 20 bases between them. The CDR3 region has the DNA TGTGCCATCTTCTGGGCCCGGGGGGCAGCTGGCTACACCTTC. Amino acids: CAIFWARGAAGYTF.

Ten or more counts support this clonotype. Here the CDR3 reads CASSQWGYEQYF. The CDR3 nucleotides are TGTGCCAGCAGCCAATGGGGCTACGAGCAGTACTTC. V gene TRBV6-1 combines with J gene TRBJ2-7; D is unresolved. This CDR3 spans 12 amino acids. Germline V gives CDR1 MNHNS, CDR2 SASEGT. V was cut by 6 bases and J by 3 bases, with 9 bases left in between.

The CDR3 coding sequence is TGTGCCAGCACCCTACAGGGGGACGAGCAGTACTTC. Translating gives CASTLQGDEQYF. V and J are TRBV11-2 and TRBJ2-7, with 8 bases lining up with TRBD1. The CDR3 totals 12 residues. V dropped 7 bases and J dropped 5; count of bases not matched to a gene: 4. Germline CDR1 reads SGHAT; CDR2 reads FQNNGV.

This clonotype was observed at least ten times. The rearrangement uses TRBV11-2 and TRBJ1-1; D ambiguous. This CDR3 spans 13 amino acids. Per germline, CDR1 SGHAT and CDR2 FQNNGV. The V end was cut by 1 base, the J end by 5 bases, with 8 bases between. The CDR3 DNA sequence: TGTGCCAGCAGCTTAGTGTACGGAACTGAAGCTTTCTTT. The encoded protein is CASSLVYGTEAFF. The variable domain in full, completed from reference TRBV11-2 and TRBJ1-1, reads EAGVAQSPRYKIIEKRQSVAFWCNPISGHATLYWYQQILGQGPKLLIQFQNNGVVDDSQLPKDRFSAERLKGVDSTLKIQPAKLEDSAVYLCASSLVYGTEAFFGQGTRLTVV.

This clonotype was recorded many times. The chain couples TRBV5-1 to TRBJ2-5, with no clear D. Germline CDR1 and CDR2: SGHRS and YFSETQ. This CDR3 region has 12 residues. With 5 bases removed from V and 3 bases from J, the gap between germline ends came to 8 bases. The CDR3 sequence is CASRYPEETQYF. CDR3 nucleotide sequence: TGCGCCAGCAGATACCCCGAAGAGACCCAGTACTTC.

With regard to this clonotype: Because the CDR3's place on the DNA is in doubt, the DNA is left out and the CDR3 is given as listed by TCRdb. This chain joins TRBV10-1 and TRBJ1-4; no check of the table's D call, TRBD1, against the DNA was made. The V gene's germline CDR1 is WNHNN and CDR2 SYGVQD (reference sequence). The CDR3 region is 17 residues in length, termini included. The CDR3 region is CAMYLCATEGVNEKLFF.

The chain recombines TRBV6-5 with TRBJ1-4, with 11 bases aligning to TRBD1. V was pared by 6 bases and J by 7 bases, with 7 bases of the junction left unmatched. CDR1 MNHEY and CDR2 SVGAGI come from the germline V gene. This CDR3 contains 15 residues. The CDR3 protein is CASRVGQGAGEKLFF. Written as DNA, the CDR3 is TGTGCCAGCAGAGTAGGACAGGGGGCAGGTGAAAAACTGTTTTTT.

This clonotype was picked up many times. This chain uses TRBV6-5 with TRBJ1-5, with D unclear. Germline assignment: CDR1 MNHEY and CDR2 SVGAGI. Trimming removed 5 bases from V and 3 bases from J, with 11 bases in between. The CDR3 length is 14 residues. The CDR3 DNA is TGTGCCAGCAGTAACCAAGGTGTCAATCAGCCCCAGCATTTT. Protein: CASSNQGVNQPQHF.

A word on this clonotype: One end of the junction fails to match germline, which may point to a read error. J is TRBJ2-7 and V is TRBV7-2, with 8 bases that match TRBD2. In germline, CDR1 is SGHTA, CDR2 FQGNSA. The CDR3 is 13 residues long. For the CDR3, the DNA is TGCGCCAGCAGCCAAGTGAGCGGGGGCGAGCAGTACTTC. Amino acids: CASSQVSGGEQYF.

The chain is built from TRBV6-5 and TRBJ2-5; 10 nucleotides line up with TRBD1. V lost 8 bases to trimming and J lost 3 bases; unmatched junction nucleotides: 9. Germline V gives CDR1 MNHEY, CDR2 SVGAGI. The length of the CDR3 is 15 residues. Written as DNA, the CDR3 is TGTGCCAGCTCACCGACAGGGGGCGGAAAAGAGACCCAGTACTTC. Translated: CASSPTGGGKETQYF.

The V gene is TRBV7-9, the J gene TRBJ2-1; TRBD2 might be the D (6 bases). The CDR3 covers 15 residues. V lost 5 bases and J 10 bases, leaving 21 bases between the germline ends. Germline CDR1 reads SEHNR; CDR2 reads FQNEAQ (reference sequence). The CDR3 reads CASSQGDLGMGEQFF. CDR3 coding DNA: TGTGCCAGCAGCCAAGGGGACTTAGGAATGGGAGAGCAGTTCTTC. The whole variable domain, remainder taken from reference TRBV7-9 and TRBJ2-1, is DTGVSQNPRHKITKRGQNVTFRCDPISEHNRLYWYRQTLGQGPEFLTYFQNEAQLEKSRLLSDRFSAERPKGSFSTLEIQRTEQGDSAMYLCASSQGDLGMGEQFFGPGTRLTVL.

The chain is built from TRBV7-2 and TRBJ2-5; 10 bases agree with TRBD2. This CDR3 has 18 amino acids. From germline, CDR1 is SGHTA and CDR2 FQGNSA. The V and J ends lost 1 base and 5 bases, in that order; junction bases with no gene match: 13. The CDR3 loop is CASSLVFGSGGVEETQYF. The CDR3, as DNA: TGTGCCAGCAGCTTAGTTTTCGGGAGCGGGGGGGTTGAGGAGACCCAGTACTTC.

This clonotype was seen repeatedly, ten times or more. J is TRBJ2-2 and V is TRBV24-1; 7 nucleotides agree with TRBD2. This CDR3 is 17 amino acids long. Germline V gives CDR1 KGHDR, CDR2 SFDVKD. After removal of 4 bases from V and 3 bases from J, the junction contained 10 bases not matched to a gene. The CDR3 nucleotides read TGTGCCACCAGTGACCACGAGACTAGCAGTTACACCGGGGAGCTGTTTTTT. Amino acid sequence: CATSDHETSSYTGELFF.

This clonotype showed up just once. The chain uses TRBV7-2 and TRBJ1-2; D unresolved. The germline gives CDR1 SGHTA, CDR2 FQGNSA. The CDR3 length is 14 residues. Trimming stripped 1 base from V and 0 bases from J, with 6 bases between. The CDR3 DNA follows: TGTGCCAGCAGCTTAGGCCCAGCTAACTATGGCTACACCTTC. Encoded protein: CASSLGPANYGYTF.

By frequency in the sample, this clonotype is medium-sized. The V and J genes are TRBV11-3 and TRBJ2-7; 9 nucleotides line up with TRBD1. Per the germline V gene, CDR1 is SGHNT and CDR2 is YENEEA. The CDR3 is made up of 12 amino acids. V lost 6 bases, J lost 12 bases, and 9 bases stayed unmatched. In nucleotides, the CDR3 is TGTGCCAGCAGTATAGGACAGGGGAAGAGGTACTTC. Translated, it gives CASSIGQGKRYF.

This sequence joins TRBV5-1 and TRBJ1-6; 7 bases match TRBD1. V shed 0 bases and J 8 bases; nucleotides not matched to a gene: 2. There are 14 residues in the CDR3. Germline CDR1 and CDR2: SGHRS and YFSETQ. DNA for the CDR3: TGCGCCAGCAGCTTGGGGCAGGGGGATTCACCCCTCCACTTT. Encoded protein: CASSLGQGDSPLHF.

CDR3 region: CSARDAGRGTDTQYF. The CDR3 coding sequence is TGCAGTGCTAGAGATGCCGGGAGAGGCACAGATACGCAGTATTTT. The chain carries TRBV20-1 and TRBJ2-3, with D perhaps TRBD2 (6 bases). Trimming pared 0 bases from V and 1 base from J, leaving 11 bases between. The CDR3 is 15 residues long. In germline, CDR1 is DFQATT, CDR2 SNEGSKA (reference sequence).

This sequence joins TRBV7-9 and TRBJ2-7; 7 bases are shared with TRBD2. Looked up from germline, CDR1 is SEHNR and CDR2 is FQNEAQ (reference sequence). This CDR3 comprises 14 residues. V lost 6 bases and J lost 8; bases outside the gene matches: 13. CDR3 protein: CASSEQAGRGKQYF. The CDR3, as DNA: TGTGCCAGCAGTGAACAGGCTGGGAGGGGCAAGCAGTACTTC.